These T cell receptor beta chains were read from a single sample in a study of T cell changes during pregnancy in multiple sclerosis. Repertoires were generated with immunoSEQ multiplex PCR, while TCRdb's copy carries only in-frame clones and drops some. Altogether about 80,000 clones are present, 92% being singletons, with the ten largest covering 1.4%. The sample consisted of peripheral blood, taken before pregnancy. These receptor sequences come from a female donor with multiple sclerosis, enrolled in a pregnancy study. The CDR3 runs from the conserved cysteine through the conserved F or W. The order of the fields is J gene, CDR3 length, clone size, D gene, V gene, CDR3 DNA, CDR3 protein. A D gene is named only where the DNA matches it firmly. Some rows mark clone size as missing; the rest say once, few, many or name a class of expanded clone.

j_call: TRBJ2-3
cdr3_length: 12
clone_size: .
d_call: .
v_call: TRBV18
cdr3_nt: TGTGCCAGCTCACCAGCCGAGGGACAGCAGTATTTT
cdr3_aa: CASSPAEGQQYF

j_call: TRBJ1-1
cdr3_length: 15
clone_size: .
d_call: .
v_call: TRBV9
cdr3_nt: TGTGCCAGCAGCCCCCGGGACTTGGTATATACTGAAGCTTTCTTT
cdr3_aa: CASSPRDLVYTEAFF

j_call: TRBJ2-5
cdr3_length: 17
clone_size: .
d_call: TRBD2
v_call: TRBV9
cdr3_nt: TGTGCCAGCAGCGGGGGGGGAACCGGGAGCGACCAAGAGACCCAGTACTTC
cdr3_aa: CASSGGGTGSDQETQYF

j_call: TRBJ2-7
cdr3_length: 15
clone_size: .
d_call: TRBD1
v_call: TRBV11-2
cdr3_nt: TGTGCCAGCAGCTACGGACAGGGGGACGTCTACGAGCAGTACTTC
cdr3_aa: CASSYGQGDVYEQYF

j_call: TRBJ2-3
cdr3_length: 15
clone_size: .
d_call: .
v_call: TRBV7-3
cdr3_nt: TGTGCCAGCAGCTTAGGGCAGGGAGGCGAAGATACGCAGTATTTT
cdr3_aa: CASSLGQGGEDTQYF

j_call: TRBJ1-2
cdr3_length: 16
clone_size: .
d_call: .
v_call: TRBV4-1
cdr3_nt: TGCGCCAGCAGCCAAGTTGGAGACCCCGCAGAATATGGCTACACCTTC
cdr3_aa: CASSQVGDPAEYGYTF

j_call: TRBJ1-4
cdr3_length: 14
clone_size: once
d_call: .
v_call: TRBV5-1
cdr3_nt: TGCGCCAGCAGCTTGATGGACAGTAATGAAAAACTGTTTTTT
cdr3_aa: CASSLMDSNEKLFF

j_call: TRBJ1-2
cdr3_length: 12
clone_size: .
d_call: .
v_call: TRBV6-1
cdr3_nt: TGTGCCAGCCGGCAGGGTCTCTATGGCTACACCTTC
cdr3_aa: CASRQGLYGYTF

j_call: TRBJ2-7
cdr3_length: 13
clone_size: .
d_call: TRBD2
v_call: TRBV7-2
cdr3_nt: TGTGCCAGCAGCCTTAGCGGGGCTTACGAGCAGTACTTC
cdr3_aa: CASSLSGAYEQYF

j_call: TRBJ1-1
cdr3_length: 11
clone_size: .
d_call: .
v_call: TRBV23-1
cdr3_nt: TGCGCCAGCGACAGGAACACTGAAGCTTTCTTT
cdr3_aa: CASDRNTEAFF

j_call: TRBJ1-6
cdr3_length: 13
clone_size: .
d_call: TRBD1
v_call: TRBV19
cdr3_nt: TGTGCCAGTAGGGGGACAGAAAATTCACCCCTCCACTTT
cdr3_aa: CASRGTENSPLHF